The present TCR beta chain was sequenced within a study of Graves' ophthalmopathy and Graves' hyperthyroidism. The CDR3 loop spans 15 amino acids. In germline, CDR1 is MGHDK, CDR2 SYGVNS. Trimming took 4 bases from V and 2 from J, leaving 14 bases between them. Findings and caveats of the study: Most thyroid-expanded clonotypes exceeding 0.001 frequency were also found in blood. Stable hyperthyroidism and ophthalmopathy were told apart by a 13-signature model, which achieved 85% to 90% sensitivity and roughly 80% specificity.

Enrolled hyperthyroidism patients had a new diagnosis, a duration under 2 months, and an age of 18 to 65. Amplification from RNA transcripts yielded the TCR beta CDR3 regions. An initial RT-PCR round employing HTBI primers preceded a second-round multiplex PCR. TCRdb fed the multiplex PCR reads into MiXCR, producing one record per CDR3 protein. The repertoire holds over a million distinct CDR3 sequences, with 35% to 45% as singletons. Comment on this clonotype: Its cognate antigen is unknown.

The chain carries TRBV25-1 and TRBJ1-1; no definite D call. The receptor comes from an adult man with Graves' hyperthyroidism. The sample was peripheral blood or thyroid tissue (not recorded which). CDR3 sequence (DNA): TGTGCCAGCAGTGCGTCCGTTACACGTAACACTGAAGCTTTCTTT. This sequence encodes CASSASVTRNTEAFF.